This T cell receptor (beta chain) was identified in a study of OX40 agonist ivuxolimab in advanced cancers. In regard to this clone: Its antigen is not known.

The CDR3 has 12 amino acids. From germline, CDR1 is SQVTM and CDR2 ANQGSEA. The V end lost 5 bases, the J end lost 2 bases, and 10 bases lay between the germline ends. General study findings and limits: CD4+ and CD8+ blood T cells expanded clonally by week 6 at 0.1 to 3.0 mg/kg.

The method was immunoSEQ multiplex PCR; TCRdb's version includes in-frame clones alone and lacks a portion of them. The sample includes 58,000 or so clones, roughly four fifths of them seen just once. The clonotype originates from an adult with an advanced solid tumor such as melanoma, head and neck, liver or kidney cancer. This specimen was CD4+ or CD8+ T cells sorted from blood, taken in a trial of the OX40 agonist ivuxolimab. The chain links TRBV29-1 to TRBJ2-7; either TRBD1 or TRBD2 may fit D (5 bases each). CDR3 sequence reads: CSVRDGPYEQYF. The CDR3 DNA is TGCAGCGTTCGGGACGGCCCCTACGAGCAGTACTTC.